Listed here are 9 T cell receptor beta chains from one sample, sequenced in a study of shared clonotypes between healthy human individuals. Assay used: immunoSEQ multiplex PCR; TCRdb lists only in-frame clones, some missing. Of millions of clones in the sample, 85% to 95% are singletons; the top ten hold 0.39%. Specimen: naive CD4+ T cells from PBMCs. The subset: CD45RA+ positively selected. These receptors were collected from a man younger than 35 in good health. Some clones in this sample may be carry-over from other donors' samples.

CDR3 coding DNA: TGCGCCAGCAGCCGAGACAGGGGTACCTCCTACGAGCAGTACTTC. Its protein is CASSRDRGTSYEQYF. The chain couples TRBV5-1 to TRBJ2-7; 8 positions agree with TRBD1. The length of the CDR3 is 15 residues. V shed 4 bases and J 0 bases; nucleotides not matched to a gene: 6. Germline V gene lookup returns CDR1 SGHRS and CDR2 YFSETQ.

This chain joins TRBV15 and TRBJ1-2, with 12 bases matching TRBD1. The germline V gene encodes CDR1 LNHNV and CDR2 YYDKDF (reference sequence). V dropped 1 base and J dropped 8; count of bases not matched to a gene: 5. The CDR3 runs 15 residues. CDR3 residues: CATSRVGQGAGGYTF. CDR3 in DNA: TGTGCCACCAGCAGAGTGGGACAGGGGGCTGGAGGCTACACCTTC.

This sequence joins TRBV15 and TRBJ2-4; perhaps D is TRBD1 or TRBD2 (5 bases each). V dropped 4 bases and J dropped 0 bases, with 16 bases sitting between them. The CDR3 runs to 17 residues. Per germline, CDR1 LNHNV and CDR2 YYDKDF (reference sequence). As DNA, the CDR3 is TGTGCCACCAGCATCTCCCTTGGGACCCAAGCCAAAAACATTCAGTACTTC. This sequence encodes CATSISLGTQAKNIQYF.

The chain recombines TRBV10-3 with TRBJ1-4; the D gene is possibly TRBD1 (5 bases). The CDR3 totals 15 residues. Trimming shortened V by 3 bases and J by 3 bases, and 11 bases separated the two germline ends. Germline-derived CDR1 and CDR2 are ENHRY and SYGVKD. The CDR3 region has the DNA TGTGCCATCAGTGACCCGACAGAATCTAATGAAAAACTGTTTTTT. This gives the protein CAISDPTESNEKLFF.

This clone was recorded only once. The rearrangement uses TRBV7-2 and TRBJ2-3; 7 bases fit TRBD2. Trimming at V came to 4 bases and at J to 8 bases, leaving 6 bases not matched to a gene. This CDR3 has 13 amino acids. Germline V lookup: CDR1 SGHTA, CDR2 FQGNSA. The CDR3 loop reads CASSSAGPSTQYF. The CDR3 DNA follows: TGTGCCAGCAGCTCAGCGGGGCCCTCTACGCAGTATTTT.

This chain joins TRBV4-3 and TRBJ2-2; TRBD1 matches 7 bases. The CDR3 is made up of 17 amino acids. The trim removed 4 bases at V and 0 bases at J, leaving 8 bases unmatched. Germline-derived CDR1 and CDR2 are LGHNA and YSLEER. CDR3 coding DNA: TGCGCCAGCAGCCGTCAGACCGGGACAGCGAACACCGGGGAGCTGTTTTTT. Its protein product is CASSRQTGTANTGELFF.

This clone was observed once. The rearrangement uses TRBV28 and TRBJ2-7; tentatively, D is TRBD2 (6 bases). With 5 bases removed from V and 0 bases from J, the gap between germline ends came to 14 bases. CDR1 and CDR2 from the germline V gene are MDHEN and SYDVKM. The CDR3 consists of 15 residues. The CDR3 sequence: CASSIGGRSSYEQYF. The CDR3 DNA sequence: TGTGCCAGCAGTATTGGGGGGAGGAGCTCCTACGAGCAGTACTTC.

About this clone: Other DNA sequences of this sample code for an identical CDR3. This chain links TRBV5-6 with TRBJ1-5, with D uncertain. The CDR3 length is 12 residues. V was shortened by 5 bases and J by 5 bases, with 8 bases between the two germline ends. The germline V gene has CDR1 SGHDT and CDR2 YYEEEE. The CDR3 DNA reads as TGTGCCAGCAGTTTATCAGATCAGCCCCAGCATTTT. The encoded protein is CASSLSDQPQHF.

The chain couples TRBV9 to TRBJ2-1; 10 bases fit TRBD1. Unmatched junction bases numbered 6, after V lost 4 bases and J lost 2 bases. The CDR3 loop spans 16 amino acids. In germline, CDR1 is SGDLS, CDR2 YYNGEE. The CDR3 reads CASSNRQGAAYNEQFF. In DNA, the CDR3 is TGTGCCAGCAGCAACCGACAGGGGGCGGCCTACAATGAGCAGTTCTTC.